This note documents a single T cell receptor (beta chain) sequence. The record originates from a study of cytomegalovirus exposure and HLA in healthy donors. CDR3 length equals 15 residues. This table comes from immunoSEQ multiplex PCR, and its TCRdb copy is limited to in-frame clones, with some not included. The sample consists of about 110,000 clones, 88% of them appearing once. Sequenced: PBMCs. The rearrangement links TRBV12-2 to TRBJ2-3; the tabulated D call, TRBD1, remains unverified against the DNA. TRBV12-2 is a pseudogene segment. The source of this sequence is a woman aged 18-29 years in good health and CMV-seropositive. DNA of the CDR3: TGTGCAAGTCGCCCGTTGTTTTTCCCAGGAGATACGCAGTATTTT. This gives the protein CASRPLFFPGDTQYF.